This section outlines one T cell receptor beta chain sequence together with its context. Assay: immunoSEQ multiplex PCR; the TCRdb copy retains only in-frame clones and omits some. The sample includes more than 85,000 clones, roughly nine tenths seen only once; the top ten take under 9%. The record originates from a study of identifying expanded T cells in peripheral blood. V shed 6 bases, J shed 0 bases, and the junction held 0 bases outside the gene matches. Germline CDR1 reads MNHEY; CDR2 reads SVGAGI. The CDR3 extends over 14 amino acids. The specimen was blood. This TCR was sampled from a person aged 18 to 75 in good health. The rearrangement links TRBV6-5 to TRBJ2-2; 8 nucleotides agree with TRBD1. As DNA, the CDR3 is TGTGCCAGCAGGGGACAGGCGAACACCGGGGAGCTGTTTTTT. Translation: CASRGQANTGELFF.